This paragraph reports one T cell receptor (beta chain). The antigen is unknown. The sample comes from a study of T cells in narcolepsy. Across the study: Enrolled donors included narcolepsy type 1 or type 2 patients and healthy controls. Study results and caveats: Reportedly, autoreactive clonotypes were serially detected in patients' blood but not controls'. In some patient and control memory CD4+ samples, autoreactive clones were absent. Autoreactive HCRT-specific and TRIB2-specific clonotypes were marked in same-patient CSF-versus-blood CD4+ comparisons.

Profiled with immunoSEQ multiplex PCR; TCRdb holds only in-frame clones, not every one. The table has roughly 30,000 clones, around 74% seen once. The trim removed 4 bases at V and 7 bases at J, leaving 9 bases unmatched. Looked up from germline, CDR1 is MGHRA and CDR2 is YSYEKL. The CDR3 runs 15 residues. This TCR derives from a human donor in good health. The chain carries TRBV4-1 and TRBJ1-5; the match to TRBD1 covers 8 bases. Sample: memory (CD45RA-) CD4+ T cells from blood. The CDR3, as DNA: TGCGCCAGCAGCCCCGTACAGGGGGAAGGCCAGCCCCAGCATTTT. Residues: CASSPVQGEGQPQHF.